These T cell receptor beta chains were read from a single sample in a study of CD8 T cells in Susac syndrome. MiXCR was run by TCRdb on the immunoSEQ multiplex PCR reads, yielding one entry per CDR3 protein. The table shows about 120,000 distinct CDR3 sequences, with around 94% occurring only once. Sequencing was performed on CD8+ T cells from PBMCs. These receptors originate from a human donor with Susac syndrome. The CDR3 runs from the conserved cysteine through the conserved F or W. Each record gives: J gene, V gene, clone size, D gene, CDR3 protein, CDR3 DNA. D genes are given only for firm matches. Clone size is shown for a subset of rows, as once, few, many or a class of expanded clone.

J gene: TRBJ2-1
V gene: TRBV20-1
clone size: -
D gene: TRBD2
CDR3 protein: CSARGRLAGSYNEQFF
CDR3 DNA: TGCAGTGCTAGAGGCCGTCTAGCGGGTTCCTACAATGAGCAGTTCTTC

J gene: TRBJ2-5
V gene: TRBV9
clone size: -
D gene: -
CDR3 protein: CASSVAGSEETQYF
CDR3 DNA: TGTGCCAGCAGCGTAGCGGGTAGCGAGGAGACCCAGTACTTC

J gene: TRBJ2-1
V gene: TRBV18
clone size: -
D gene: TRBD2
CDR3 protein: CASSPPAGGIYNEQFF
CDR3 DNA: TGTGCCAGCTCACCACCGGCGGGGGGGATATACAATGAGCAGTTCTTC

J gene: TRBJ2-7
V gene: TRBV29-1
clone size: -
D gene: TRBD1
CDR3 protein: CSVQQGAFYEQYF
CDR3 DNA: TGCAGCGTTCAACAGGGGGCGTTCTACGAGCAGTACTTC

J gene: TRBJ1-2
V gene: TRBV6-4
clone size: once
D gene: TRBD1
CDR3 protein: CASSSTGGGYTF
CDR3 DNA: TGTGCCAGCAGTTCAACAGGGGGTGGCTACACCTTC

J gene: TRBJ2-3
V gene: TRBV6-1
clone size: -
D gene: -
CDR3 protein: CASNEPDTQYF
CDR3 DNA: TGTGCCAGCAATGAACCAGATACGCAGTATTTT

J gene: TRBJ2-3
V gene: TRBV18
clone size: -
D gene: TRBD2
CDR3 protein: CASSHGLAIDTQYF
CDR3 DNA: TGTGCCAGCTCTCATGGACTAGCGATAGATACGCAGTATTTT

J gene: TRBJ1-1
V gene: TRBV27
clone size: -
D gene: -
CDR3 protein: CASSFGLNTEAFF
CDR3 DNA: TGTGCCAGCAGTTTCGGGTTGAACACTGAAGCTTTCTTT

J gene: TRBJ1-6
V gene: TRBV15
clone size: -
D gene: -
CDR3 protein: CATSKSNSPLHF
CDR3 DNA: TGTGCCACCAGCAAGTCCAATTCACCCCTCCACTTT

J gene: TRBJ1-1
V gene: TRBV12-3/TRBV12-4
clone size: -
D gene: -
CDR3 protein: CASSPPRTEAFF
CDR3 DNA: TGTGCCAGCAGCCCTCCCCGCACTGAAGCTTTCTTT

J gene: TRBJ2-4
V gene: TRBV15
clone size: -
D gene: -
CDR3 protein: CATGENIQYF
CDR3 DNA: TGTGCCACCGGAGAAAACATTCAGTACTTC

J gene: TRBJ2-7
V gene: TRBV9
clone size: -
D gene: TRBD1
CDR3 protein: CASSVGGQDHEQYF
CDR3 DNA: TGTGCCAGCAGCGTAGGCGGACAGGACCACGAGCAGTACTTC

J gene: TRBJ2-2
V gene: TRBV3-1
clone size: -
D gene: -
CDR3 protein: CASSQEGGTTPGELFF
CDR3 DNA: TGTGCCAGCAGCCAAGAAGGGGGGACTACTCCCGGGGAGCTGTTTTTT

J gene: TRBJ2-5
V gene: TRBV13
clone size: -
D gene: -
CDR3 protein: CASSPQRPETQYF
CDR3 DNA: TGTGCCAGCAGCCCCCAACGGCCCGAGACCCAGTACTTC

J gene: TRBJ1-2
V gene: TRBV15
clone size: -
D gene: -
CDR3 protein: CATSRDRGSSYGYTF
CDR3 DNA: TGTGCCACCAGCAGAGACCGAGGAAGCAGCTATGGCTACACCTTC

J gene: TRBJ2-7
V gene: TRBV20-1
clone size: -
D gene: -
CDR3 protein: CSARPRITRNEQYF
CDR3 DNA: TGCAGTGCTAGACCAAGAATAACGAGAAACGAGCAGTACTTC

J gene: TRBJ1-6
V gene: TRBV4-1
clone size: -
D gene: -
CDR3 protein: CASSQFFGDSYNSPLHF
CDR3 DNA: TGCGCCAGCAGCCAATTCTTCGGGGACTCCTATAATTCACCCCTCCACTTT

J gene: TRBJ2-5
V gene: TRBV4-2
clone size: -
D gene: TRBD2
CDR3 protein: CASSQDLRGLAGPKETQYF
CDR3 DNA: TGTGCCAGCAGCCAAGATCTGAGAGGACTAGCGGGACCGAAGGAGACCCAGTACTTC

J gene: TRBJ2-7
V gene: TRBV6-1
clone size: -
D gene: -
CDR3 protein: CASSDGLYEQYF
CDR3 DNA: TGTGCCAGCAGTGACGGGCTCTACGAGCAGTACTTC

J gene: TRBJ1-1
V gene: TRBV30
clone size: -
D gene: -
CDR3 protein: CAWIEGNTEAFF
CDR3 DNA: TGTGCCTGGATCGAGGGGAACACTGAAGCTTTCTTT

J gene: TRBJ1-1
V gene: TRBV7-9
clone size: -
D gene: -
CDR3 protein: CASSLVQAGGSEAFF
CDR3 DNA: TGTGCCAGCAGCTTAGTCCAAGCCGGCGGGTCTGAAGCTTTCTTT

J gene: TRBJ2-7
V gene: TRBV5-4
clone size: -
D gene: -
CDR3 protein: CASSLGHRDRAYEQYF
CDR3 DNA: TGTGCCAGCAGCTTGGGCCATAGGGACCGAGCCTACGAGCAGTACTTC

J gene: TRBJ1-2
V gene: TRBV6-6
clone size: -
D gene: TRBD1
CDR3 protein: CASTPRTGYGYTF
CDR3 DNA: TGTGCCAGCACCCCGAGGACAGGCTATGGCTACACCTTC

J gene: TRBJ2-7
V gene: TRBV11-2
clone size: -
D gene: -
CDR3 protein: CASSIRVVGSYEQYF
CDR3 DNA: TGTGCCAGCAGCATCAGGGTCGTAGGGTCCTACGAGCAGTACTTC

J gene: TRBJ2-5
V gene: TRBV20-1
clone size: -
D gene: -
CDR3 protein: CSARDPDGEETQYF
CDR3 DNA: TGCAGTGCTAGAGATCCGGACGGGGAAGAGACCCAGTACTTC

J gene: TRBJ2-3
V gene: TRBV11-2
clone size: -
D gene: -
CDR3 protein: CASSLGEGFTDTQYF
CDR3 DNA: TGTGCCAGCAGCTTAGGAGAGGGGTTCACAGATACGCAGTATTTT

J gene: TRBJ2-1
V gene: TRBV20-1
clone size: -
D gene: TRBD1
CDR3 protein: CSAAPRTGKMSYNEQFF
CDR3 DNA: TGCAGTGCTGCCCCTAGGACAGGGAAGATGTCCTACAATGAGCAGTTCTTC

J gene: TRBJ1-2
V gene: TRBV29-1
clone size: -
D gene: TRBD1
CDR3 protein: CSVDPGQGANYGYTF
CDR3 DNA: TGCAGCGTTGACCCCGGACAGGGTGCTAACTATGGCTACACCTTC

J gene: TRBJ2-7
V gene: TRBV11-2
clone size: -
D gene: TRBD1
CDR3 protein: CASSLSVRQGHEQYF
CDR3 DNA: TGTGCCAGCAGCTTATCGGTAAGACAGGGCCACGAGCAGTACTTC

J gene: TRBJ2-2
V gene: TRBV7-9
clone size: -
D gene: -
CDR3 protein: CASSLVGGASGELFF
CDR3 DNA: TGTGCCAGCAGCTTAGTTGGGGGGGCGTCCGGGGAGCTGTTTTTT

J gene: TRBJ1-3
V gene: TRBV7-9
clone size: -
D gene: TRBD1
CDR3 protein: CASSPPGQGNTIYF
CDR3 DNA: TGTGCCAGCAGCCCTCCCGGACAGGGGAACACCATATATTTT

J gene: TRBJ1-4
V gene: TRBV13
clone size: -
D gene: TRBD1
CDR3 protein: CASSLGGQGREKLFF
CDR3 DNA: TGTGCCAGCAGCTTAGGGGGACAGGGGCGTGAAAAACTGTTTTTT

J gene: TRBJ1-1
V gene: TRBV5-1
clone size: -
D gene: -
CDR3 protein: CASSFTGADTEAFF
CDR3 DNA: TGCGCCAGCAGCTTCACGGGGGCGGACACTGAAGCTTTCTTT

J gene: TRBJ2-2
V gene: TRBV15
clone size: -
D gene: -
CDR3 protein: CATSRLVGTGELFF
CDR3 DNA: TGTGCCACCAGCAGACTAGTCGGCACCGGGGAGCTGTTTTTT

J gene: TRBJ1-1
V gene: TRBV13
clone size: -
D gene: -
CDR3 protein: CATDQGMGMNTEAFF
CDR3 DNA: TGTGCCACAGACCAGGGGATGGGGATGAACACTGAAGCTTTCTTT

J gene: TRBJ1-2
V gene: TRBV2
clone size: -
D gene: TRBD1
CDR3 protein: CASILTGTGSRAGYGYTF
CDR3 DNA: TGTGCCAGCATTTTGACCGGGACAGGTTCCCGGGCTGGCTATGGCTACACCTTC

J gene: TRBJ2-2
V gene: TRBV3-1
clone size: -
D gene: TRBD1
CDR3 protein: CASSPLTGGTNTGELFF
CDR3 DNA: TGTGCCAGCAGCCCCCTGACAGGGGGGACGAACACCGGGGAGCTGTTTTTT

J gene: TRBJ2-7
V gene: TRBV3-1
clone size: -
D gene: TRBD1
CDR3 protein: CASSPQGQGSHEQYF
CDR3 DNA: TGTGCCAGCAGCCCCCAGGGACAGGGCTCCCACGAGCAGTACTTC

J gene: TRBJ2-3
V gene: TRBV12-3/TRBV12-4
clone size: -
D gene: TRBD2
CDR3 protein: CASRGLARDTQYF
CDR3 DNA: TGTGCCAGCAGGGGACTAGCGCGAGATACGCAGTATTTT

J gene: TRBJ2-4
V gene: TRBV25-1
clone size: -
D gene: -
CDR3 protein: CASSDRMDIQYF
CDR3 DNA: TGTGCCAGCAGTGATAGGATGGACATTCAGTACTTC

J gene: TRBJ2-3
V gene: TRBV29-1
clone size: -
D gene: TRBD2
CDR3 protein: CSVELAGPDTQYF
CDR3 DNA: TGCAGCGTTGAACTAGCGGGGCCAGATACGCAGTATTTT

J gene: TRBJ2-3
V gene: TRBV12-3/TRBV12-4
clone size: -
D gene: -
CDR3 protein: CASSLLGHTQYF
CDR3 DNA: TGTGCCAGCAGTTTGTTGGGGCATACGCAGTATTTT